This T cell receptor beta chain came from a study of post-analysis software for immune sequencing data. Study at large: Clinical courses comprised relapsing-remitting, secondary progressive and progressive-relapsing multiple sclerosis.

Study-level findings and limits: Multiple sclerosis patients had significantly lower normalized Chao1 diversity than controls.

This clonotype has more than one count but fewer than ten. Its antigen remains unidentified. Libraries were made from TCR beta cDNA, and they carried unique molecular identifiers. TCRdb redid the calling of the PCR reads with MiXCR, one entry per CDR3 protein. In the table there are 150,000 to 200,000 distinct CDR3 sequences, roughly 40% of which are singletons. V was clipped by 0 bases and J by 6 bases, with 24 bases between them. CDR3 size: 19 residues. Germline values: CDR1 MNHEY, CDR2 SVGAGI. Sequenced material: blood, taken after autologous hematopoietic stem cell transplantation. The TCR was taken from a girl between 10 and 17 years old with multiple sclerosis. The chain joins TRBV6-5 to TRBJ1-5; D is perhaps TRBD1 (6 bases). This CDR3 reads CASSYSIGTPGTFGQPQHF. The CDR3 DNA is TGTGCCAGCAGTTACTCGATCGGCACGCCGGGGACATTTGGTCAGCCCCAGCATTTT.